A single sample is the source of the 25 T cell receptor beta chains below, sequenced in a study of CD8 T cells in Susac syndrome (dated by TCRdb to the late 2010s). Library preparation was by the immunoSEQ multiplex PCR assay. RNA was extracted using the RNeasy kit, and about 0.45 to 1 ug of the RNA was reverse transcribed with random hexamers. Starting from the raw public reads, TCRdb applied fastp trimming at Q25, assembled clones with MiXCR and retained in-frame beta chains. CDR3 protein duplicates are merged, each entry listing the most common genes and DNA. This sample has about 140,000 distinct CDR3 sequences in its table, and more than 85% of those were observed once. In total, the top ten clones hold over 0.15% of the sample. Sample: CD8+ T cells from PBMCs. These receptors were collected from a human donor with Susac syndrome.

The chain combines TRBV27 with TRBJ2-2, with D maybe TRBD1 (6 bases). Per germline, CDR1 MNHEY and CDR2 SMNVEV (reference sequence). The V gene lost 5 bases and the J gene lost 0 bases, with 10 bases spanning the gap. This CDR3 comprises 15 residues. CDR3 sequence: CASSPGHPNTGELFF. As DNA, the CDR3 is TGTGCCAGCAGTCCGGGACATCCGAACACCGGGGAGCTGTTTTTT.

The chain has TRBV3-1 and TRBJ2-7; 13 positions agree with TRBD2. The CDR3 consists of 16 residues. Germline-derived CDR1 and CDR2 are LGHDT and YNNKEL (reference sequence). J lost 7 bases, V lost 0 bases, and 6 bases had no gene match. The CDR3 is CASSQEAGLAGVEQYF. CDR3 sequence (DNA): TGTGCCAGCAGCCAAGAGGCAGGACTAGCGGGAGTGGAGCAGTACTTC.

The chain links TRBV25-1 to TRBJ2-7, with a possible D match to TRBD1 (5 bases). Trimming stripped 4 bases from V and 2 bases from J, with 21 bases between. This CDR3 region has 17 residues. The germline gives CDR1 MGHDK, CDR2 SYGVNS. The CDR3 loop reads CASSVDTASPPPYEQYF. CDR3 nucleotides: TGTGCCAGCAGTGTGGACACGGCATCACCACCACCCTACGAGCAGTACTTC.

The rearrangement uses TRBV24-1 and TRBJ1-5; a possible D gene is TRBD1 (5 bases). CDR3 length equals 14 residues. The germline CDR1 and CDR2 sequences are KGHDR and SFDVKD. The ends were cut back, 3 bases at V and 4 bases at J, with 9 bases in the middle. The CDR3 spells CATSDSQGNQPQHF. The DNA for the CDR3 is TGTGCCACCAGTGATAGCCAGGGAAATCAGCCCCAGCATTTT.

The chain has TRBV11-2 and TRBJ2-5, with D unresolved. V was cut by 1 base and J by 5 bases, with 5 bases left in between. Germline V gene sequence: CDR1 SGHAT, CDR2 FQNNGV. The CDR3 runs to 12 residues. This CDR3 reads CASSLVRETQYF. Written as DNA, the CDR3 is TGTGCCAGCAGCTTAGTACGGGAGACCCAGTACTTC.

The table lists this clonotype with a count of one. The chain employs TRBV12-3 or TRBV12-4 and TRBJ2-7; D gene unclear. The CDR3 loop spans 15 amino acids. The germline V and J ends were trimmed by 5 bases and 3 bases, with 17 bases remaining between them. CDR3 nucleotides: TGTGCCAGCAGTCCGGACGGCGACACGGGCTACGAGCAGTACTTC. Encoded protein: CASSPDGDTGYEQYF.

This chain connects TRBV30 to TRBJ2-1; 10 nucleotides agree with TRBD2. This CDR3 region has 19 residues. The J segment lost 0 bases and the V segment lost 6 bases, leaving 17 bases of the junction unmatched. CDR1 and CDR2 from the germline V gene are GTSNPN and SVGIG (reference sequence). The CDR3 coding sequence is TGTGCCTGCCTTAAGAGCGGGAGGGCCAAGGAGAGCTCCTACAATGAGCAGTTCTTC. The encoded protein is CACLKSGRAKESSYNEQFF.

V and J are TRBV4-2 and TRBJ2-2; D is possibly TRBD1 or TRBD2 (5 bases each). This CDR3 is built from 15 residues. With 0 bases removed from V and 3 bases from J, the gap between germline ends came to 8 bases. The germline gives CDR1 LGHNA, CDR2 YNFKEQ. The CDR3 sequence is CASSQEGRDTGELFF. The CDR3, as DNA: TGTGCCAGCAGCCAAGAGGGGCGGGACACCGGGGAGCTGTTTTTT.

The chain's CDR3 is CATAHQQLETQYF. As DNA, the CDR3 is TGTGCCACCGCCCACCAACAATTGGAGACCCAGTACTTC. The genes are TRBV7-9 and TRBJ2-5; no reliable D call. The CDR3 runs to 13 residues. V shed 10 bases and J shed 5 bases, with 17 bases lying between them. The germline CDR1 and CDR2 sequences are SEHNR and FQNEAQ (reference sequence).

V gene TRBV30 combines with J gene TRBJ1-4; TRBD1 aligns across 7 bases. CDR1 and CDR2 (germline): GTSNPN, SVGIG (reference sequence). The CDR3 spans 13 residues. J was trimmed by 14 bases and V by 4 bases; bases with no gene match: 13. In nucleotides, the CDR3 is TGTGCCTGGAAGGAACAGGGGCCCTTTGCTCTGTTTTTT. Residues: CAWKEQGPFALFF.

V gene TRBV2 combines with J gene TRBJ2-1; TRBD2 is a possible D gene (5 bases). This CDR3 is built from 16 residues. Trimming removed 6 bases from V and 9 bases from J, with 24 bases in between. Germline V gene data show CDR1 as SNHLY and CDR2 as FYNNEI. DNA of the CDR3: TGTGCCAGCAGAACCATGGCTACGATCGGGGTGGGTGAGCAGTTCTTC. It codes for CASRTMATIGVGEQFF.

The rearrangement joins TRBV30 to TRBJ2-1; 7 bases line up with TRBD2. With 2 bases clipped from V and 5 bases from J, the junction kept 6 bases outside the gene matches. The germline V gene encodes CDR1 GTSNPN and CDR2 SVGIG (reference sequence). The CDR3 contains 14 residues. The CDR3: CAWSSGVANNEQFF. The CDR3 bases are TGTGCCTGGAGTAGCGGGGTGGCCAACAATGAGCAGTTCTTC.

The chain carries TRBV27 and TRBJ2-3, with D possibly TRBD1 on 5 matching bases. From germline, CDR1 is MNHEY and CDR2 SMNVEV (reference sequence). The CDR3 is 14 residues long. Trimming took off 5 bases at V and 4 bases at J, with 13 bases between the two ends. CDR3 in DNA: TGTGCCAGCAGTATGGGGCTAGTTCCAGATACGCAGTATTTT. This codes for CASSMGLVPDTQYF.

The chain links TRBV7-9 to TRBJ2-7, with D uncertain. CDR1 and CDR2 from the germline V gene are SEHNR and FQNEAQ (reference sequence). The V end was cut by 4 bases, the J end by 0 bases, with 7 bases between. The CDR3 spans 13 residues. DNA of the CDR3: TGTGCCAGCAGCTCAGACATCTCCTACGAGCAGTACTTC. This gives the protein CASSSDISYEQYF. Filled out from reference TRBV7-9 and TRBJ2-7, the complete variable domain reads DTGVSQNPRHKITKRGQNVTFRCDPISEHNRLYWYRQTLGQGPEFLTYFQNEAQLEKSRLLSDRFSAERPKGSFSTLEIQRTEQGDSAMYLCASSSDISYEQYFGPGTRLTVT.

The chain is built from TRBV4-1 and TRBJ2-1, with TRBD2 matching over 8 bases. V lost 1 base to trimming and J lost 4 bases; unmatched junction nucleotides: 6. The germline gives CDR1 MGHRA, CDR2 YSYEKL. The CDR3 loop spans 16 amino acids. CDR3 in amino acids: CASSQVVGGRYNEQFF. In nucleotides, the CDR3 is TGCGCCAGCAGCCAAGTCGTAGGCGGGAGGTACAATGAGCAGTTCTTC.

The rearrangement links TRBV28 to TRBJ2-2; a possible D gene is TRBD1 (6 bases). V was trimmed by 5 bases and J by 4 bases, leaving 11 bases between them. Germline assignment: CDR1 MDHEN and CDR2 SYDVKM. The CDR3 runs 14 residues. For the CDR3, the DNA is TGTGCCAGCAGTATGGACAGATTCACCGGGGAGCTGTTTTTT. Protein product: CASSMDRFTGELFF.

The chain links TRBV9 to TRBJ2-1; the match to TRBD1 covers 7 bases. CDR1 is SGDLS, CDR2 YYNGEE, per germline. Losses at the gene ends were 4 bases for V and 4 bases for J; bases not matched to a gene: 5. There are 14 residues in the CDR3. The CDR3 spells CASSIPGQYNEQFF. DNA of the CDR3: TGTGCCAGCAGCATACCGGGACAGTACAATGAGCAGTTCTTC.

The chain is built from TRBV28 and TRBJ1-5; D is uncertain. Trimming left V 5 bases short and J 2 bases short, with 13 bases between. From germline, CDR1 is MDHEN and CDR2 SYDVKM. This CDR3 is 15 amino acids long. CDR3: CASSLGLRGNQPQHF. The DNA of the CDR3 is TGTGCCAGCAGTCTGGGGTTGAGAGGCAATCAGCCCCAGCATTTT.

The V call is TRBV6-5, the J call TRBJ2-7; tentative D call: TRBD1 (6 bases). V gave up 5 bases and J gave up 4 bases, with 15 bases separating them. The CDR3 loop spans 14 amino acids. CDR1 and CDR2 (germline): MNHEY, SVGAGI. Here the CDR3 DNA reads TGTGCCAGCAGTCCACCCGGGACAAATTACGAGCAGTACTTC. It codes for CASSPPGTNYEQYF.

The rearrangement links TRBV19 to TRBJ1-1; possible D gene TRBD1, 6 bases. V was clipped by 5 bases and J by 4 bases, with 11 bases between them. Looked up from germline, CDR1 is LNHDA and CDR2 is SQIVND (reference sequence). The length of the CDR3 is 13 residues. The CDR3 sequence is CASSPGGPTEAFF. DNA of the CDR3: TGTGCCAGTAGTCCTGGGGGGCCCACTGAAGCTTTCTTT.

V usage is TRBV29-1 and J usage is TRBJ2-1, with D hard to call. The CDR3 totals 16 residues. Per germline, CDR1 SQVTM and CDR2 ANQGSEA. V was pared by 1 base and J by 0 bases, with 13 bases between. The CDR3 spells CSVEGRAKDSYNEQFF. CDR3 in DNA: TGCAGCGTTGAAGGACGCGCGAAGGACTCCTACAATGAGCAGTTCTTC.

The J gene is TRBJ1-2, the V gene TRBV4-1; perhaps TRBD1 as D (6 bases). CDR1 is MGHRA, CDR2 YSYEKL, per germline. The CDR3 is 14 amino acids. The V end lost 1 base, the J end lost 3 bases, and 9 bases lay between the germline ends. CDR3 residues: CASSQGKGDYGYTF. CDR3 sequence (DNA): TGCGCCAGCAGCCAAGGAAAGGGGGACTATGGCTACACCTTC.

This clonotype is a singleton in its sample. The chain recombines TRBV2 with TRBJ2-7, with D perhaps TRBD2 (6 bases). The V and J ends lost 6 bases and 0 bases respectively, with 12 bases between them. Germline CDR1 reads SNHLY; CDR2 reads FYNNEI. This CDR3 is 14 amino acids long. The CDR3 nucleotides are TGTGCCAGCAGGGGGGACTTCCCCTCCTACGAGCAGTACTTC. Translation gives CASRGDFPSYEQYF.

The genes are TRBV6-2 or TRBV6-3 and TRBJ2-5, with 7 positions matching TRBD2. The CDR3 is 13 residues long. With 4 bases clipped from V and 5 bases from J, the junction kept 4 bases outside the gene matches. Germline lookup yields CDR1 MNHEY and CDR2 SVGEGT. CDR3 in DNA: TGTGCCAGCAGTTCTAGCGGTCGGGAGACCCAGTACTTC. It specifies CASSSSGRETQYF.

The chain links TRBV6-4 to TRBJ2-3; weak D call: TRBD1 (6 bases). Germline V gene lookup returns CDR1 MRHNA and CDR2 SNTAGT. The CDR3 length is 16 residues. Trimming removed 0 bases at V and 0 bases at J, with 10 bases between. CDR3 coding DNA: TGTGCCAGCAGTGACTCCTACAGGGATAGCACAGATACGCAGTATTTT. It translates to CASSDSYRDSTDTQYF.